In its sample, the clone carrying this T cell receptor beta chain was seen a few times. The target antigen is unknown. The data were obtained in a study of OX40 agonist ivuxolimab in advanced cancers. Only in-frame clones appear in the TCRdb table, and some are missing; sequencing was by immunoSEQ multiplex PCR. This sample has tens of thousands of clones; around four fifths occur once, and the top ten carry 2% to 2.5%. Findings of the study overall: The study found that CD8+ T cells averaged more expanded clones than CD4+.

Deletions cut 4 bases from V and 5 bases from J, with 11 bases between. Germline loops: CDR1 MNHNS, CDR2 SASEGT. The CDR3 covers 13 residues. The clonotype was recovered from an adult with an advanced solid tumor such as melanoma, head and neck, liver or kidney cancer. V is TRBV6-1 and J is TRBJ1-1; no reliable D call. The specimen was CD4+ or CD8+ T cells sorted from blood, collected in a trial of the OX40 agonist ivuxolimab. CDR3 sequence (DNA): TGTGCCAGCAGTGTTGATGTGGGGACTGAAGCTTTCTTT. This gives the protein CASSVDVGTEAFF.